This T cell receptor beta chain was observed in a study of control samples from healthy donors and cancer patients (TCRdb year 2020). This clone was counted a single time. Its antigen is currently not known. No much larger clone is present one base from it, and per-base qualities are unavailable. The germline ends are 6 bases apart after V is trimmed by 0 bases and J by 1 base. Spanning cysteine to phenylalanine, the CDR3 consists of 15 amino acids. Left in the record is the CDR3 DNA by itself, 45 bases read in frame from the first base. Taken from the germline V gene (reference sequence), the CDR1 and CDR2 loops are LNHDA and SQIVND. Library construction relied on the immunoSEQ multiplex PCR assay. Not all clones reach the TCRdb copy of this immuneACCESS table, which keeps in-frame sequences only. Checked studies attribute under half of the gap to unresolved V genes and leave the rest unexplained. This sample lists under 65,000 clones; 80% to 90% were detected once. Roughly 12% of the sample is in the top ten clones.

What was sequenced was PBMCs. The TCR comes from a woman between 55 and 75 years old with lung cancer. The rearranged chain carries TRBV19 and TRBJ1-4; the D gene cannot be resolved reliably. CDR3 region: CASSIEWGTNEKLFF. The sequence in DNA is TGTGCCAGTAGTATAGAATGGGGAACTAATGAAAAACTGTTTTTT.